This entry lists 23 T cell receptor beta chains sequenced from one sample in a study of cytomegalovirus exposure and HLA in healthy donors. PCR employed 60 Vbeta and 13 Jbeta primers. Libraries were prepared by immunoSEQ multiplex PCR; TCRdb keeps only in-frame clonotypes and omits some of them. The sample has 70,000 to 90,000 clones, 65% to 80% seen once; the top ten hold roughly a fifth. Sequencing was carried out using PBMCs. The receptors were gathered from a man aged 40-55 years in good health and CMV-seropositive.

With respect to this clone: At one end, the junction sequence differs from germline, possibly due to a read error. The rearrangement joins TRBV28 to TRBJ1-4; TRBD1 might be the D (6 bases). Per the germline V gene, CDR1 is MDHEN and CDR2 is SYDVKM. The CDR3 extends over 13 amino acids. In nucleotides, the CDR3 is TGTGCCAGCAGTCCGACAAAGGTCCGGGGGGCAGTTTTT. Its translation is CASSPTKVRGAVF.

The chain carries TRBV21-1 and TRBJ2-3; TRBD2, as called in the table, went unchecked against the DNA. TRBV21-1 has pseudogene status. The CDR3 runs 16 residues. CDR3 bases: TGTGCCAGCAGCTCCCTAGCGGGGGGGCGCACAGATACGCAGTATTTT. This gives the protein CASSSLAGGRTDTQYF.

This chain uses TRBV27 with TRBJ2-2, with TRBD1 identical over 9 bases. This CDR3 contains 15 residues. V was clipped by 2 bases and J by 4 bases; unmatched bases: 2. Per the germline V gene, CDR1 is MNHEY and CDR2 is SMNVEV (reference sequence). The CDR3 loop reads CASSLNRGLTGELFF. Here the CDR3 DNA reads TGTGCCAGCAGTTTAAACAGGGGGCTCACCGGGGAGCTGTTTTTT.

The chain combines TRBV6-1 with TRBJ2-7; 8 bases are shared with TRBD2. Germline CDR1 and CDR2: MNHNS and SASEGT. The length of the CDR3 is 15 residues. After removal of 2 bases from V and 3 bases from J, the junction contained 6 bases not matched to a gene. The CDR3 protein is CASSERGSGVYEQYF. DNA for the CDR3: TGTGCCAGCAGTGAAAGGGGTAGCGGGGTCTACGAGCAGTACTTC.

The chain employs TRBV7-8 and TRBJ2-5; TRBD2 matches 7 bases. The germline CDR1 and CDR2 sequences are SGHVS and FQNEAQ. Unmatched junction bases numbered 18, after V lost 0 bases and J lost 2 bases. The CDR3 has 20 residues. The CDR3, as DNA: TGTGCCAGCAGCTTAGCCCTCAAAGGCGGGGGAGACGTACGGCAAGAGACCCAGTACTTC. This translates into CASSLALKGGGDVRQETQYF.

This clone has just one count. This rearrangement joins TRBV7-9 to TRBJ1-6, with TRBD1 matching over 9 bases. This CDR3 is built from 14 residues. J gave up 7 bases and V 5 bases, and 3 bases lay outside the gene matches. Looked up from germline, CDR1 is SEHNR and CDR2 is FQNEAQ (reference sequence). The chain's CDR3 is CASSPDRGNSPLHF. For the CDR3, the DNA is TGTGCCAGCAGCCCCGACAGGGGGAATTCACCCCTCCACTTT.

This clone occurred a few times. The V and J genes are TRBV28 and TRBJ1-2; perhaps TRBD1 as D (5 bases). CDR3 size: 15 residues. The germline V gene has CDR1 MDHEN and CDR2 SYDVKM. V lost 5 bases and J 0 bases, leaving 13 bases between the germline ends. CDR3 in DNA: TGTGCCAGCAGTACAAACAGGTGGACTAACTATGGCTACACCTTC. Translated: CASSTNRWTNYGYTF.

This chain uses TRBV6-1 with TRBJ2-3; possibly TRBD2 for D (5 bases). Trimming took off 3 bases at V and 0 bases at J, with 16 bases between the two ends. The CDR3 runs to 17 residues. The germline V gene encodes CDR1 MNHNS and CDR2 SASEGT. CDR3 nucleotide sequence: TGTGCCAGCAGTGAGGGAGACTACGTACTTAGCACAGATACGCAGTATTTT. As protein: CASSEGDYVLSTDTQYF.

This chain connects TRBV25-1 to TRBJ2-3; possibly TRBD2 for D (5 bases). The germline V and J ends were trimmed by 4 bases and 6 bases, with 14 bases remaining between them. This CDR3 spans 14 amino acids. Germline CDR1 MGHDK, CDR2 SYGVNS. CDR3 sequence (DNA): TGTGCCAGCAGTGCTGCGGGTGCCCGGGATACGCAGTATTTT. The encoded protein is CASSAAGARDTQYF. Filled out from reference TRBV25-1 and TRBJ2-3, the complete variable domain reads EADIYQTPRYLVIGTGKKITLECSQTMGHDKMYWYQQDPGMELHLIHYSYGVNSTEKGDLSSESTVSRIRTEHFPLTLESARPSHTSQYLCASSAAGARDTQYFGPGTRLTVL.

The gene calls are TRBV13 and TRBJ1-1; the D gene is possibly TRBD1 (5 bases). Per germline, CDR1 PRHDT and CDR2 FYEKMQ (reference sequence). Trimming stripped 4 bases from V and 0 bases from J, with 12 bases between. The CDR3 has 15 amino acids. The CDR3 loop reads CASSSSRDLNTEAFF. The CDR3 coding sequence is TGTGCCAGCAGCTCCAGTCGGGACTTGAACACTGAAGCTTTCTTT.

This clone was picked up a small number of times. The V and J genes are TRBV4-1 and TRBJ1-4; D uncertain. Trimming left V 4 bases short and J 8 bases short, with 14 bases between. The germline gives CDR1 MGHRA, CDR2 YSYEKL. The CDR3 loop spans 14 amino acids. In DNA, the CDR3 is TGCGCCAGCAGCCTAAAAGAGGATAGGGAAAAACTGTTTTTT. Amino acids: CASSLKEDREKLFF.

This chain uses TRBV28 with TRBJ2-1, with D unresolved. Trimming took 8 bases from V and 7 from J, leaving 9 bases between them. CDR1 MDHEN and CDR2 SYDVKM come from the germline V gene. The CDR3 is 11 amino acids. The CDR3 spells CASAVPNEQFF. The CDR3 nucleotides are TGTGCCAGCGCGGTACCGAATGAGCAGTTCTTC.

The V and J genes are TRBV6-1 and TRBJ2-5; tentative D call: TRBD1 (5 bases). The CDR3 runs to 12 residues. The germline V gene has CDR1 MNHNS and CDR2 SASEGT. V lost 8 bases and J lost 7, with 14 bases in between. The CDR3 sequence: CASWKGQGTQYF. CDR3 sequence (DNA): TGTGCCAGCTGGAAGGGGCAGGGGACCCAGTACTTC.

The chain carries TRBV10-3 and TRBJ1-2, with D uncertain. The CDR3 extends over 15 amino acids. Germline CDR1 and CDR2: ENHRY and SYGVKD. The ends were cut back, 3 bases at V and 2 bases at J, with 13 bases in the middle. The CDR3 loop reads CAISDPGRTNYGYTF. The CDR3 nucleotides are TGTGCCATCAGTGACCCGGGGAGAACAAACTATGGCTACACCTTC.

This chain connects TRBV29-1 to TRBJ2-1, with 8 bases that match TRBD2. Germline V gene data show CDR1 as SQVTM and CDR2 as ANQGSEA. Unmatched junction bases numbered 13, after V lost 8 bases and J lost 7 bases. This CDR3 region has 14 residues. The CDR3: CSFWGTSGGNEQFF. In DNA form, the CDR3 reads TGCAGCTTTTGGGGTACTAGCGGAGGAAATGAGCAGTTCTTC.

V is TRBV5-5 and J is TRBJ2-1; 9 bases fit TRBD1. CDR1 is SGHKS, CDR2 YYEKEE, per germline (reference sequence). Trimming at V came to 4 bases and at J to 5 bases, leaving 4 bases not matched to a gene. The CDR3 loop spans 14 amino acids. This CDR3 is CASSLDRGDNEQFF. CDR3 coding DNA: TGTGCCAGCAGCCTCGACAGGGGGGACAATGAGCAGTTCTTC.

The V gene is TRBV4-2, the J gene TRBJ2-3, with TRBD1 as a possible D gene (6 bases). Germline V lookup: CDR1 LGHNA, CDR2 YNFKEQ. V was pared by 1 base and J by 2 bases, with 13 bases between. The CDR3 contains 16 residues. CDR3 protein: CASSQGVQGTTDTQYF. CDR3 nucleotide sequence: TGTGCCAGCAGCCAAGGGGTTCAGGGGACCACAGATACGCAGTATTTT.

V gene TRBV2 combines with J gene TRBJ1-5; tentative D call: TRBD1 (6 bases). CDR1 and CDR2 from the germline V gene are SNHLY and FYNNEI. The CDR3 covers 13 residues. Trimming pared 4 bases from V and 8 bases from J, leaving 12 bases between. The DNA for the CDR3 is TGTGCCAGCAGTGCGGGGGGCGGTGAGCCCCAGCATTTT. This sequence encodes CASSAGGGEPQHF.

This chain connects TRBV5-8 to TRBJ1-4, with D possibly being TRBD1 (6 bases). CDR1 is SGHTS and CDR2 is YDEGEE in the germline V gene. V was clipped by 3 bases and J by 8 bases, with 14 bases between them. CDR3 length: 14 amino acids. The DNA of the CDR3 is TGTGCCAGCAGCTCCCGGACAGAAGGGGAAAAACTGTTTTTT. Amino acid sequence: CASSSRTEGEKLFF.

The chain combines TRBV15 with TRBJ2-2, with no clear D. Germline V gene sequence: CDR1 LNHNV, CDR2 YYDKDF (reference sequence). This CDR3 contains 15 residues. Deletions cut 4 bases from V and 0 bases from J, with 9 bases between. The CDR3 DNA sequence: TGTGCCACCAGCACGCTCCAGTCGAACACCGGGGAGCTGTTTTTT. Translated: CATSTLQSNTGELFF.

This clone showed up just a few times. CDR3 in amino acids: CASSDHGTGKEELFF. CDR3 coding DNA: TGTGCCAGCAGTGACCACGGGACAGGGAAGGAGGAGCTGTTTTTT. The chain recombines TRBV25-1 with TRBJ2-2; TRBD1 matches at 9 bases. Germline V gene data show CDR1 as MGHDK and CDR2 as SYGVNS. The trim removed 3 bases at V and 10 bases at J, leaving 9 bases unmatched. The CDR3 is made up of 15 amino acids.

The chain is built from TRBV11-3 and TRBJ1-1; TRBD1 matches at 9 bases. V gave up 4 bases and J gave up 4 bases; unmatched junction bases: 10. Germline V CDR1 and CDR2: SGHNT, YENEEA. This CDR3 spans 16 amino acids. The CDR3 nucleotides are TGTGCCAGCAGCTCTAGGGGACAGGGTCGGGCCACTGAAGCTTTCTTT. Protein product: CASSSRGQGRATEAFF.

The chain carries TRBV29-1 and TRBJ2-5, with 9 bases fitting TRBD1. Germline trimming cut 4 bases from V and 2 bases from J; bases unmatched to any gene: 5. CDR3 length: 14 residues. Germline V gene data show CDR1 as SQVTM and CDR2 as ANQGSEA. The CDR3 DNA sequence: TGCAGCGTTGGGGGACAGGGCCCGCAAGAGACCCAGTACTTC. It yields the protein CSVGGQGPQETQYF. Full variable domain (outside the CDR3, taken from reference TRBV29-1 and TRBJ2-5): SAVISQKPSRDICQRGTSLTIQCQVDSQVTMMFWYRQQPGQSLTLIATANQGSEATYESGFVIDKFPISRPNLTFSTLTVSNMSPEDSSIYLCSVGGQGPQETQYFGPGTRLLVL.